The next 20 T cell receptor beta chains were all read from a single sample in a study of blood T cell repertoires in COVID-19. TCRdb keeps only in-frame clones here, not all; method: immunoSEQ multiplex PCR. The profile shows about 50,000 clones, 87% of them singletons. Sequencing input: peripheral blood. Receptors were obtained from a woman aged 80 or older with COVID-19, enrolled during active disease.

The V call is TRBV5-6, the J call TRBJ1-1; the match to TRBD1 covers 8 bases. The CDR3 has 17 residues. Per the germline V gene, CDR1 is SGHDT and CDR2 is YYEEEE. The V segment lost 2 bases and the J segment 2 bases; nucleotides outside the gene matches: 11. CDR3 protein: CASSLTGGWRGNTEAFF. The CDR3 region has the DNA TGTGCCAGCAGCTTAACAGGGGGTTGGAGAGGAAACACTGAAGCTTTCTTT.

The count of this clone is one. V usage is TRBV12-3 or TRBV12-4 and J usage is TRBJ1-2; 7 bases fit TRBD1. This CDR3 spans 13 amino acids. Losses at the gene ends were 5 bases for V and 7 bases for J; bases not matched to a gene: 7. The CDR3 loop is CASSIDRERGYTF. CDR3 in DNA: TGTGCCAGCAGTATAGACAGGGAACGTGGCTACACCTTC.

This clone was counted only a few times. V is TRBV7-9 and J is TRBJ2-5, with D perhaps TRBD1 (6 bases). The CDR3 is 15 amino acids. Germline V gene data show CDR1 as SEHNR and CDR2 as FQNEAQ (reference sequence). The V and J ends lost 5 bases and 1 base respectively, with 14 bases between them. The CDR3 coding sequence is TGTGCCAGCAGCCGCTCCCGGACAGTCCAAGAGACCCAGTACTTC. Translating it yields CASSRSRTVQETQYF.

The rearrangement links TRBV6-5 to TRBJ1-1; 7 bases are shared with TRBD1. The CDR3 covers 15 residues. The trim removed 6 bases at V and 5 bases at J, leaving 12 bases unmatched. Germline CDR1 and CDR2: MNHEY and SVGAGI. The chain's CDR3 is CASSGGEGARTEAFF. CDR3 DNA sequence: TGTGCCAGCAGCGGGGGGGAGGGGGCAAGGACTGAAGCTTTCTTT.

The chain is built from TRBV9 and TRBJ1-6; D is uncertain. The V end lost 1 base, the J end lost 8 bases, and 10 bases lay between the germline ends. CDR3 length: 14 residues. CDR1 is SGDLS and CDR2 is YYNGEE in the germline V gene. The CDR3, as DNA: TGTGCCAGCAGCGTAAGGCAGGAGGATTCACCCCTCCACTTT. This codes for CASSVRQEDSPLHF.

This clone was seen only once. This sequence joins TRBV10-3 and TRBJ1-2, with 8 bases that match TRBD1. This CDR3 is built from 17 residues. CDR1 and CDR2 (germline): ENHRY, SYGVKD. V gave up 6 bases and J gave up 0 bases; unmatched junction bases: 12. The chain's CDR3 is CAIRGGADRGPNYGYTF. The CDR3 bases are TGTGCCATCAGGGGGGGGGCCGACAGGGGCCCTAACTATGGCTACACCTTC.

This chain's CDR3 is CASSPQGITYNEQFF. The CDR3, as DNA: TGCGCCAGCAGCCCCCAGGGGATAACCTACAATGAGCAGTTCTTC. The chain has TRBV4-1 and TRBJ2-1; possibly TRBD1 for D (6 bases). V was shortened by 4 bases and J by 2 bases, with 12 bases between the two germline ends. Germline V gene sequence: CDR1 MGHRA, CDR2 YSYEKL. CDR3 length equals 15 residues.

The chain couples TRBV6-6 to TRBJ1-2; D unclear. V lost 2 bases to trimming and J lost 0 bases, with 4 bases between them. This CDR3 spans 13 amino acids. Germline-derived CDR1 and CDR2 are MNHNY and SVGAGI (reference sequence). The CDR3 is CASSYGTNYGYTF. CDR3 nucleotide sequence: TGTGCCAGCAGTTACGGCACTAACTATGGCTACACCTTC.

The J gene is TRBJ1-5, the V gene TRBV3-1 (or the pseudogene TRBV3-2); perhaps TRBD1 as D (6 bases). V was trimmed by 3 bases and J by 3 bases, leaving 12 bases between them. The CDR3 spans 15 residues. Germline loops: CDR1 LGHDT, CDR2 YNNKEL (reference sequence). This chain's CDR3 is CASSQAGGLNQPQHF. The CDR3 DNA follows: TGTGCCAGCAGCCAGGCTGGGGGCCTCAATCAGCCCCAGCATTTT.

The chain couples TRBV21-1 to TRBJ2-2; the table's D gene call, TRBD1, was not cross checked with the DNA. TRBV21-1 is a listed pseudogene. The CDR3 runs 13 residues. CDR3 loop: CASSSRGPGELFF. Here the CDR3 DNA reads TGTGCCAGCAGCTCCCGTGGGCCCGGGGAGCTGTTTTTT.

The chain uses TRBV5-1 and TRBJ2-2, with 9 positions matching TRBD2. Germline values: CDR1 SGHRS, CDR2 YFSETQ. The CDR3 is 18 amino acids. J gave up 0 bases and V 0 bases, and 6 bases lay outside the gene matches. The DNA for the CDR3 is TGCGCCAGCAGCTTGGCTGCAGCGGGGGGATCGAACACCGGGGAGCTGTTTTTT. Encoded protein: CASSLAAAGGSNTGELFF.

The chain uses TRBV7-9 and TRBJ2-5; the D gene is possibly TRBD1 (6 bases). The V gene lost 5 bases and the J gene lost 7 bases, with 14 bases spanning the gap. Germline V gene lookup returns CDR1 SEHNR and CDR2 FQNEAQ (reference sequence). The CDR3 runs to 13 residues. The CDR3 DNA reads as TGTGCCAGCAGCGCGACAGGATTGGGGACCCAGTACTTC. Amino acids: CASSATGLGTQYF.

This chain joins TRBV19 and TRBJ1-1, with D unclear. CDR1 LNHDA and CDR2 SQIVND come from the germline V gene (reference sequence). Trimming left V 1 base short and J 5 bases short, with 5 bases between. The CDR3 has 12 residues. CDR3 nucleotides: TGTGCCAGTAGTATAGCCCTTACTGAAGCTTTCTTT. Encoded protein: CASSIALTEAFF.

Only one count was recorded for this clone. This chain connects TRBV11-3 to TRBJ1-1, with D possibly being TRBD1 (6 bases). The CDR3 spans 13 residues. V lost 5 bases and J lost 3, with 10 bases in between. Germline lookup yields CDR1 SGHNT and CDR2 YENEEA. The CDR3 nucleotides read TGTGCCAGCAGCCAACAGGGTTACACTGAAGCTTTCTTT. Protein sequence: CASSQQGYTEAFF. The full variable domain, with the rest looked up from reference TRBV11-3 and TRBJ1-1, is EAGVVQSPRYKIIEKKQPVAFWCNPISGHNTLYWYLQNLGQGPELLIRYENEEAVDDSQLPKDRFSAERLKGVDSTLKIQPAELGDSAVYLCASSQQGYTEAFFGQGTRLTVV.

V is TRBV16 and J is TRBJ1-5; tentative D call: TRBD1 (5 bases). Trimming removed 0 bases at V and 8 bases at J, with 11 bases between. Germline CDR1 and CDR2: KGHSY and FQNENV. This CDR3 is 14 amino acids long. CDR3 nucleotides: TGTGCCAGCAGCCAATCTGGCAGGGTAGAGCCCCAGCATTTT. Its translation: CASSQSGRVEPQHF. Together with reference TRBV16 and TRBJ1-5, the CDR3 gives the full variable domain: GEEVAQTPKHLVRGEGQKAKLYCAPIKGHSYVFWYQQVLKNEFKFLISFQNENVFDETGMPKERFSAKCLPNSPCSLEIQATKLEDSAVYFCASSQSGRVEPQHFGDGTRLSIL.

This sequence joins TRBV28 and TRBJ2-2, with 9 bases lining up with TRBD2. CDR3 length: 15 residues. Losses at the gene ends were 6 bases for V and 3 bases for J; bases not matched to a gene: 5. CDR1 is MDHEN, CDR2 SYDVKM, per germline. The CDR3 sequence: CASSTSGRYTGELFF. Here the CDR3 DNA reads TGTGCCAGCAGCACGAGCGGGAGGTACACCGGGGAGCTGTTTTTT. The full variable domain, rest sourced from reference TRBV28 and TRBJ2-2, is DVKVTQSSRYLVKRTGEKVFLECVQDMDHENMFWYRQDPGLGLRLIYFSYDVKMKEKGDIPEGYSVSREKKERFSLILESASTNQTSMYLCASSTSGRYTGELFFGEGSRLTVL.

V and J are TRBV28 and TRBJ1-1, with a tentative D call TRBD1 (5 bases). Germline values: CDR1 MDHEN, CDR2 SYDVKM. The CDR3 has 13 residues. Trimming removed 3 bases from V and 1 base from J, with 6 bases in between. CDR3 residues: CASSFQGNTEAFF. In nucleotides, the CDR3 is TGTGCCAGCAGTTTTCAGGGGAACACTGAAGCTTTCTTT.

This chain joins TRBV2 and TRBJ2-1, with 16 bases matching TRBD2. Germline CDR1 and CDR2: SNHLY and FYNNEI. The J segment lost 5 bases and the V segment lost 6 bases, leaving 4 bases of the junction unmatched. The CDR3 runs 16 residues. CDR3 DNA: TGTGCCAGCAGGGGAGGGACTAGCGGGAGGGACAATGAGCAGTTCTTC. This gives the protein CASRGGTSGRDNEQFF.

The chain couples TRBV28 to TRBJ2-1; tentative D call: TRBD2 (6 bases). CDR3 length: 14 residues. Germline assignment: CDR1 MDHEN and CDR2 SYDVKM. The V and J ends lost 6 bases and 9 bases respectively, with 18 bases between them. The CDR3 is CASRTGLPTGEQFF. In DNA, the CDR3 is TGTGCCAGCAGGACGGGACTCCCGACGGGTGAGCAGTTCTTC.

This clone was counted a few times. V and J are TRBV2 and TRBJ2-3, with 8 bases that match TRBD2. Per germline, CDR1 SNHLY and CDR2 FYNNEI. This CDR3 has 15 amino acids. V was clipped by 7 bases and J by 4 bases; unmatched bases: 10. CDR3 loop: CASKPAGGRADTQYF. For the CDR3, the DNA is TGTGCCAGCAAGCCCGCGGGGGGACGGGCAGATACGCAGTATTTT.